Described below is a single T cell receptor beta chain sequence and its context. The sample comes from a study of T cells in localized non-small cell lung cancer. V gave up 3 bases and J gave up 6 bases, with 6 bases separating them. Germline values: CDR1 GTSNPN, CDR2 SVGIG (reference sequence). This CDR3 is built from 11 residues. Data came from immunoSEQ multiplex PCR; TCRdb stores just in-frame clones and leaves some out. Of around 80,000 clones listed, 80% were seen once; the top ten hold roughly 19%. This sample comprised PBMCs, obtained before any cancer treatment. This sequence originates from a man aged 40-75 years with stage II squamous cell lung carcinoma. The V call is TRBV30, the J call TRBJ2-1; no clear D gene. The CDR3 region is CAWSRLNEQFF. CDR3 coding DNA: TGTGCCTGGAGCAGACTCAATGAGCAGTTCTTC. Combining the CDR3 with reference TRBV30 and TRBJ2-1 gives the whole variable domain SQTIHQWPATLVQPVGSPLSLECTVEGTSNPNLYWYRQAAGRGLQLLFYSVGIGQISSEVPQNLSASRPQDRQFILSSKKLLLSDSGFYLCAWSRLNEQFFGPGTRLTVL.